This TCR beta chain is drawn from a study of OX40 agonist ivuxolimab in advanced cancers. TCRdb keeps only in-frame clones here, not all; method: immunoSEQ multiplex PCR. Of about 68,000 clones listed, 85% to 90% are singletons. There are 13 residues in the CDR3. V dropped 1 base and J dropped 5 bases, with 9 bases sitting between them. In germline, CDR1 is MNHEY, CDR2 SMNVEV (reference sequence). Samples were taken at baseline and on day 1 of cycles 4 and 7. The chain combines TRBV27 with TRBJ2-7; D call uncertain. The TCR sequence derives from an adult with an advanced solid tumor such as melanoma, head and neck, liver or kidney cancer. This material consisted of CD4+ or CD8+ T cells sorted from blood, taken in a trial of the OX40 agonist ivuxolimab. As DNA, the CDR3 is TGTGCCAGCAGTTTATGGAACAAAGACGAGCAGTACTTC. Residues: CASSLWNKDEQYF.